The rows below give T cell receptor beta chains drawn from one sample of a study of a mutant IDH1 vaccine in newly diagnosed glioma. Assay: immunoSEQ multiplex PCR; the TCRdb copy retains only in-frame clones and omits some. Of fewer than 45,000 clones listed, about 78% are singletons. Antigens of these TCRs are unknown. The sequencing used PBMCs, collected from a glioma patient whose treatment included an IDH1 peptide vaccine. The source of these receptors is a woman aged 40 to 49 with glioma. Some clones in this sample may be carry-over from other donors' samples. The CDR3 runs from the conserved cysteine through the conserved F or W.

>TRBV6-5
CASSTDRVAKNIQYF
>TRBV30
CASSSWTRMDEQYF
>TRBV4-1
CASLVEPGRLNEQFF
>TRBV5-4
CASSSDRDITDTQYF
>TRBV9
CASSSPDSGRNYNEQFF
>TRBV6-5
CASKARAYEQYF
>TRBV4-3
CASSQVGSNTGELFF
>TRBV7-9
CSPGGQGNGYTF
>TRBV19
CASSSPDRVRQPQHF
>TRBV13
CASSFYLAGGPHEQYF
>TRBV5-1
CASSQGGTTEAFF
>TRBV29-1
CSVEDRQGFNSGGYTF
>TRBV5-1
CASTPGGQNYGYTF
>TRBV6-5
CASKPGMYSNQPQHF